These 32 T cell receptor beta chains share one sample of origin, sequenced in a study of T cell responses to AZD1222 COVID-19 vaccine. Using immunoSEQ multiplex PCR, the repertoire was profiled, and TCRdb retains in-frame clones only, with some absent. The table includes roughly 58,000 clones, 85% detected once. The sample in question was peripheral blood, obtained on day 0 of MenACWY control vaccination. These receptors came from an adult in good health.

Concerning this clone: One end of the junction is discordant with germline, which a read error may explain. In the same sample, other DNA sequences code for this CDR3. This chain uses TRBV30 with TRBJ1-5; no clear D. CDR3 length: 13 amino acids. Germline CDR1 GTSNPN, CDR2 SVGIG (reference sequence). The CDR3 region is CAWSVQLHQPQHF. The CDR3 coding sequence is TGCGCCTGGAGTGTCCAGTTGCATCAGCCCCAGCATTTT.

The CDR3 bases are TGCGCCAGCAGGGGCCAAGAAATCTCCTACGAGCAGTACTTC. Amino acids: CASRGQEISYEQYF. The V call is TRBV5-1, the J call TRBJ2-7, with D unresolved. V dropped 5 bases and J dropped 0 bases, with 12 bases sitting between them. The CDR3 sequence is 14 residues long. Per the germline V gene, CDR1 is SGHRS and CDR2 is YFSETQ.

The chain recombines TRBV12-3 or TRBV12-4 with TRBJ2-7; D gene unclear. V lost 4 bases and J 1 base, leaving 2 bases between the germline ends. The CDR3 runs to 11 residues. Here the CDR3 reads CASSSSYEQYF. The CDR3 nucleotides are TGTGCCAGCAGTTCATCCTACGAGCAGTACTTC.

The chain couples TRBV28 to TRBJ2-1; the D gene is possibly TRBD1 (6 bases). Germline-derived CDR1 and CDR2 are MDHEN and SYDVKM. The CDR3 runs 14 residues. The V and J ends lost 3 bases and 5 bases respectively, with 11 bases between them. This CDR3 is CASSFPGTNNEQFF. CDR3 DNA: TGTGCCAGCAGTTTCCCCGGGACAAACAATGAGCAGTTCTTC. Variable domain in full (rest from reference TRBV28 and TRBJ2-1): DVKVTQSSRYLVKRTGEKVFLECVQDMDHENMFWYRQDPGLGLRLIYFSYDVKMKEKGDIPEGYSVSREKKERFSLILESASTNQTSMYLCASSFPGTNNEQFFGPGTRLTVL.

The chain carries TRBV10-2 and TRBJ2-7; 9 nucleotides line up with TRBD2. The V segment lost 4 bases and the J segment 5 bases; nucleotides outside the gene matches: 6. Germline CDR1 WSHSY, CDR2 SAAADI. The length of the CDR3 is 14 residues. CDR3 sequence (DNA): TGCGCCAGCAGTGTTAGCGGGGGAGGGGACGAGCAGTACTTC. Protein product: CASSVSGGGDEQYF.

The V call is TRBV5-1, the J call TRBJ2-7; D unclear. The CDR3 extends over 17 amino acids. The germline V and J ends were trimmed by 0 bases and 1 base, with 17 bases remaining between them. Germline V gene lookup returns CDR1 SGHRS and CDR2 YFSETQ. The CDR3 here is CASSLALARSSSYEQYF. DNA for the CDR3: TGCGCCAGCAGCTTGGCACTGGCTAGGTCGAGTTCCTACGAGCAGTACTTC.

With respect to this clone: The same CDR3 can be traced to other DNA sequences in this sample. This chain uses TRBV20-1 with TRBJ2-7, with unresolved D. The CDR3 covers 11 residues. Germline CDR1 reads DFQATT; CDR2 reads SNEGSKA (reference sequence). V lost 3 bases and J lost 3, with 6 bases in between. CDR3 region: CSASGGYEQYF. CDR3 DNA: TGCAGTGCTAGCGGCGGCTACGAGCAGTACTTC.

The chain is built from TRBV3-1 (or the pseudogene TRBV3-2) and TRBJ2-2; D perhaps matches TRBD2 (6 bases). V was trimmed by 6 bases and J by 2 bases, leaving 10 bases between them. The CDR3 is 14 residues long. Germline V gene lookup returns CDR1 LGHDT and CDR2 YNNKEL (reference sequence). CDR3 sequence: CASSKGGNTGELFF. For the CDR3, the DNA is TGTGCCAGCAGTAAGGGAGGCAACACCGGGGAGCTGTTTTTT.

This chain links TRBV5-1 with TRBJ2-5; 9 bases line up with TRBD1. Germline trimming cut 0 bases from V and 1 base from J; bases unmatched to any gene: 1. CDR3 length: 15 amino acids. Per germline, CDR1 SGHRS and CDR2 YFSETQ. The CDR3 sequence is CASSLGDRVQETQYF. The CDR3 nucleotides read TGCGCCAGCAGCTTGGGGGACAGGGTCCAAGAGACCCAGTACTTC.

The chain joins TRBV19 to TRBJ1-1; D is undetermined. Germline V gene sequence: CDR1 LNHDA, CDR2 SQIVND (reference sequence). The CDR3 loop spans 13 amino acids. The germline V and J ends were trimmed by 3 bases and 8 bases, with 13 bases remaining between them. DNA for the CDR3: TGTGCCAGTAGTATTCGTTCGTTGGGCGAAGCTTTCTTT. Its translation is CASSIRSLGEAFF.

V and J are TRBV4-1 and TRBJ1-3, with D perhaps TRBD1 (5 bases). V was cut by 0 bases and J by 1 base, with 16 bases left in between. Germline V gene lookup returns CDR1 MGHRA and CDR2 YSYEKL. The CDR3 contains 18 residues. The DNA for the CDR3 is TGCGCCAGCAGCCAAGATCGGAGCGGGGGAAAGTCTGGAAACACCATATATTTT. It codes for CASSQDRSGGKSGNTIYF.

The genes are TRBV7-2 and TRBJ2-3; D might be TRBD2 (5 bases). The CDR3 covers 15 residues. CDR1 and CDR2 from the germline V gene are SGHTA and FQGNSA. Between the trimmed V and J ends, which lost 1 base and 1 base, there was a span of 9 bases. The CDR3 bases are TGTGCCAGCAGCTTAGGCCGGCGGGGCACAGATACGCAGTATTTT. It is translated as CASSLGRRGTDTQYF.

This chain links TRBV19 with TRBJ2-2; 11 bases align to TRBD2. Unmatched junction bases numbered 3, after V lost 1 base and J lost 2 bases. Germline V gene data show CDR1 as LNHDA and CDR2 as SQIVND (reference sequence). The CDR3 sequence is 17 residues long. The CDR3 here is CASSIVAGGPNTGELFF. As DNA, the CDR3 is TGTGCCAGTAGTATAGTAGCGGGAGGGCCTAACACCGGGGAGCTGTTTTTT. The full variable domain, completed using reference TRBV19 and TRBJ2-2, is DGGITQSPKYLFRKEGQNVTLSCEQNLNHDAMYWYRQDPGQGLRLIYYSQIVNDFQKGDIAEGYSVSREKKESFPLTVTSAQKNPTAFYLCASSIVAGGPNTGELFFGEGSRLTVL.

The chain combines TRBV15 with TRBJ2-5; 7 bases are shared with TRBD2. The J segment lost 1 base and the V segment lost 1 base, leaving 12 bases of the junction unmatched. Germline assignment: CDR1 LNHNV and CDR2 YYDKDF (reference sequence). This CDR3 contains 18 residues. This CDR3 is CATSRGAGASEPQETQYF. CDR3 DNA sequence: TGTGCCACCAGCAGAGGGGCGGGAGCGTCTGAACCCCAAGAGACCCAGTACTTC.

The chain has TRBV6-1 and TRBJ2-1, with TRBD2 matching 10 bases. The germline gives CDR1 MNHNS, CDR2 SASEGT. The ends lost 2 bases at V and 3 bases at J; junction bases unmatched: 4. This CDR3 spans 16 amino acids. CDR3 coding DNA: TGTGCCAGCAGTGAATATGCTAGCGGGAGCTACAATGAGCAGTTCTTC. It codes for CASSEYASGSYNEQFF.

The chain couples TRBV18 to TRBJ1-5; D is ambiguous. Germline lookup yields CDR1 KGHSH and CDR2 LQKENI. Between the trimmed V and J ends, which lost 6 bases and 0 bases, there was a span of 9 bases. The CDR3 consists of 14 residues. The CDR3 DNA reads TGTGCCAGCTCCCCCAGCTATAGCAATCAGCCCCAGCATTTT. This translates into CASSPSYSNQPQHF.

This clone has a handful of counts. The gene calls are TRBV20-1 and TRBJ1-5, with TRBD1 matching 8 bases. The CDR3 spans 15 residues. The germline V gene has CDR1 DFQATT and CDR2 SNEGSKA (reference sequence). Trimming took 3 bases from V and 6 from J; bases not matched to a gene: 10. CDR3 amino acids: CSASTGTGFPQPQHF. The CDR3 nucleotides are TGCAGTGCTAGTACCGGGACAGGATTTCCTCAGCCCCAGCATTTT.

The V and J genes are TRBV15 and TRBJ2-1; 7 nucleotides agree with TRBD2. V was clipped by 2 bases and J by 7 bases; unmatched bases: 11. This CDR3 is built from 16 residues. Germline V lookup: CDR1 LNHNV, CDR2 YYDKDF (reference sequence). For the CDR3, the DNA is TGTGCCACCAGCAGACGGGGGGTCAAAGGCGGGAATGAGCAGTTCTTC. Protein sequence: CATSRRGVKGGNEQFF.

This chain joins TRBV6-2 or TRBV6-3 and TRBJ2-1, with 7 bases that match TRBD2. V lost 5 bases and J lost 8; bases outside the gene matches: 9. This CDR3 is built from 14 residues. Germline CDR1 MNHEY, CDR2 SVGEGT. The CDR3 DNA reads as TGTGCCAGCAGTGGCGGACTAGGGGTCCATGAGCAGTTCTTC. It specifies CASSGGLGVHEQFF.

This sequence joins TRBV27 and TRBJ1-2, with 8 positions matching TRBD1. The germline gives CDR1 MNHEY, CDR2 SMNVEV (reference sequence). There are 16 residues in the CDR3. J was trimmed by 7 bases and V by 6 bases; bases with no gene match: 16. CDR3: CASRSLRGQVTLGYTF. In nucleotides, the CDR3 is TGTGCCAGCAGGTCGCTCAGGGGGCAAGTAACCCTTGGCTACACCTTC.

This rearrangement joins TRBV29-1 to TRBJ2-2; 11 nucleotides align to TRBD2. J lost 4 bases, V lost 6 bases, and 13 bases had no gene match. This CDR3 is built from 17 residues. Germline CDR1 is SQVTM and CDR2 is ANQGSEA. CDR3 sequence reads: CSVVKTSGISGTGELFF. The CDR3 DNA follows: TGCAGCGTGGTAAAGACTAGCGGGATAAGTGGCACCGGGGAGCTGTTTTTT.

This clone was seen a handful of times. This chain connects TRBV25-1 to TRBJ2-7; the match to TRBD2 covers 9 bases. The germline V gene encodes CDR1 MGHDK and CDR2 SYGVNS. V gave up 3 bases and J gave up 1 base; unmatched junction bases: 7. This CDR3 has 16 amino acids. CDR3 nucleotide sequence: TGTGCCAGCAGTGAGACAAGCGGGAGGCCTTCCTACGAGCAGTACTTC. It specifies CASSETSGRPSYEQYF.

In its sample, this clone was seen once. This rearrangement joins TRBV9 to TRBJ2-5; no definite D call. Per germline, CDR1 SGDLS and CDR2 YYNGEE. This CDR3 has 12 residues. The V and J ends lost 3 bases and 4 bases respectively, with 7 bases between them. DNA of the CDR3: TGTGCCAGCAGCGCCGGTCGAGAGACCCAGTACTTC. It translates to CASSAGRETQYF.

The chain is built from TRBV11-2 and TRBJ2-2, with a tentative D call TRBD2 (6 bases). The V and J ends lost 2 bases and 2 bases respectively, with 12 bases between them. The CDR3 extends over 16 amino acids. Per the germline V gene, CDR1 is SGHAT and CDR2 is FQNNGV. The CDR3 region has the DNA TGTGCCAGCAGCTTATGGGGGGAAGATAACACCGGGGAGCTGTTTTTT. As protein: CASSLWGEDNTGELFF.

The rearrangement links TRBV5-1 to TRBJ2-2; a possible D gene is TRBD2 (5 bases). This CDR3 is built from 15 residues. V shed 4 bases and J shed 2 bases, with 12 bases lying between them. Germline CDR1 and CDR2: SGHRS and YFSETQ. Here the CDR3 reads CASSPMEANTGELFF. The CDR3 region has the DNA TGCGCCAGCAGCCCAATGGAGGCCAACACCGGGGAGCTGTTTTTT.

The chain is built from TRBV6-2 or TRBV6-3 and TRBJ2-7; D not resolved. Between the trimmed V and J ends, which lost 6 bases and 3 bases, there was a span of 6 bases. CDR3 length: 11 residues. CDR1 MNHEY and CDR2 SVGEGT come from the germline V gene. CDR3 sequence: CASSPYYEQYF. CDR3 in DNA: TGTGCCAGCAGCCCGTACTACGAGCAGTACTTC.

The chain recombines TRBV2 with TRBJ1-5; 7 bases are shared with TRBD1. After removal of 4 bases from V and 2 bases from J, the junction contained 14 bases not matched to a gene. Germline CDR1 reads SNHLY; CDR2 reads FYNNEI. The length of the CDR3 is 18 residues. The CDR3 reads CASSVARGGGMGNQPQHF. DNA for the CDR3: TGTGCCAGCAGTGTCGCCAGGGGAGGGGGCATGGGCAATCAGCCCCAGCATTTT. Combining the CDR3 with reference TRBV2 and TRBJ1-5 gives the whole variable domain EPEVTQTPSHQVTQMGQEVILRCVPISNHLYFYWYRQILGQKVEFLVSFYNNEISEKSEIFDDQFSVERPDGSNFTLKIRSTKLEDSAMYFCASSVARGGGMGNQPQHFGDGTRLSIL.

The DNA for the CDR3 is TGTGCCAGCAGTGAAGCGCTTTCCTCAACTAATGAAAAACTGTTTTTT. Translated, it gives CASSEALSSTNEKLFF. The chain couples TRBV2 to TRBJ1-4; unclear D gene. Trimming pared 0 bases from V and 0 bases from J, leaving 8 bases between. The CDR3 is made up of 16 amino acids. Germline CDR1 and CDR2: SNHLY and FYNNEI.

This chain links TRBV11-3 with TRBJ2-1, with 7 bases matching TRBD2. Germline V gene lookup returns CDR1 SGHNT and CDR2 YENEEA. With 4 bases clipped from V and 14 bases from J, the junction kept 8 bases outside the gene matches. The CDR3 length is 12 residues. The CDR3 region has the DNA TGTGCCAGCAGCTCAATGGAGGGGAGGGAGTTCTTC. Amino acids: CASSSMEGREFF.

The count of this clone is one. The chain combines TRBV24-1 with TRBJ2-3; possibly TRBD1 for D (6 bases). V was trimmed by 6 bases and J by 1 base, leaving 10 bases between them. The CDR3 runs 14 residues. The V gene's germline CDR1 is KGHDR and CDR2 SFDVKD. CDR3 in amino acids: CATSSGQRTDTQYF. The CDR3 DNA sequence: TGTGCCACCAGTTCCGGACAGCGCACAGATACGCAGTATTTT.

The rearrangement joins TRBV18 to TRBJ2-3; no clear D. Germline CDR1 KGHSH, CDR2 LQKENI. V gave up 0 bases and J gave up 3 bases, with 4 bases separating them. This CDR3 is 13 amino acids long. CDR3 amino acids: CASSPPSTDTQYF. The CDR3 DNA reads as TGTGCCAGCTCACCACCGTCAACAGATACGCAGTATTTT.

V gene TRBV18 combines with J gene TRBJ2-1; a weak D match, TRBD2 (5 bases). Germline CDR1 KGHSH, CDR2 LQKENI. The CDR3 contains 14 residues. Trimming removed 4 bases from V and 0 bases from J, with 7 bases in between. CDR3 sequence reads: CASSRESSYNEQFF. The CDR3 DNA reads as TGTGCCAGCTCACGGGAGTCCTCCTACAATGAGCAGTTCTTC. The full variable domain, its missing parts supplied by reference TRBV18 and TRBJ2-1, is NAGVMQNPRHLVRRRGQEARLRCSPMKGHSHVYWYRQLPEEGLKFMVYLQKENIIDESGMPKERFSAEFPKEGPSILRIQQVVRGDSAAYFCASSRESSYNEQFFGPGTRLTVL.